Below, 7 T cell receptor beta chains from the same sample are listed, as sequenced in a study of blood T cell repertoires in COVID-19. Here immunoSEQ multiplex PCR was the method, and the copy in TCRdb shows in-frame clones only, minus some. Of roughly 350,000 clones in the sample, around 86% were seen once. Sequencing was performed on peripheral blood. These receptors came from a woman aged 50 to 60 with COVID-19, enrolled during active disease.

The J gene is TRBJ2-3, the V gene TRBV5-6; TRBD2 aligns across 7 bases. The germline V gene encodes CDR1 SGHDT and CDR2 YYEEEE. CDR3 length: 16 amino acids. J gave up 0 bases and V 4 bases, and 8 bases lay outside the gene matches. The CDR3 DNA follows: TGTGCCAGCAGCCCCGCAAGCGGGGCTAGCACAGATACGCAGTATTTT. Translating gives CASSPASGASTDTQYF.

The chain recombines TRBV18 with TRBJ2-1; a weak D match, TRBD1 (6 bases). This CDR3 is 15 amino acids long. V shed 3 bases and J shed 2 bases, with 11 bases lying between them. Germline V gene data show CDR1 as KGHSH and CDR2 as LQKENI. The CDR3 sequence: CASSPLRTAYNEQFF. The DNA for the CDR3 is TGTGCCAGCTCACCTCTCCGGACAGCCTACAATGAGCAGTTCTTC.

This sequence joins TRBV10-1 and TRBJ2-5, with D perhaps TRBD2 (6 bases). This CDR3 comprises 14 residues. V lost 2 bases and J lost 5, with 12 bases in between. Germline assignment: CDR1 WNHNN and CDR2 SYGVQD (reference sequence). The CDR3 DNA sequence: TGCGCCAGCAGTGAGGGGACTGGCAGCGAGACCCAGTACTTC. Residues: CASSEGTGSETQYF.

This clone was seen only once. V is TRBV19 and J is TRBJ2-1; D gene uncertain. V gave up 5 bases and J gave up 5 bases, with 13 bases separating them. Germline V CDR1 and CDR2: LNHDA, SQIVND (reference sequence). This CDR3 has 14 residues. CDR3 coding DNA: TGTGCCAGTAGTCCCCCGGGTAGGAACAATGAGCAGTTCTTC. It is translated as CASSPPGRNNEQFF. Based on the CDR3 plus reference TRBV19 and TRBJ2-1, the full variable domain is DGGITQSPKYLFRKEGQNVTLSCEQNLNHDAMYWYRQDPGQGLRLIYYSQIVNDFQKGDIAEGYSVSREKKESFPLTVTSAQKNPTAFYLCASSPPGRNNEQFFGPGTRLTVL.

This clone appeared once. The CDR3 here is CASSPSDRGGREQYF. The DNA for the CDR3 is TGTGCCAGCTCACCTTCGGACAGGGGGGGTCGCGAGCAGTACTTC. The rearrangement joins TRBV18 to TRBJ2-7; 10 nucleotides agree with TRBD1. V lost 3 bases and J lost 6; bases outside the gene matches: 8. The CDR3 has 15 residues. CDR1 and CDR2 (germline): KGHSH, LQKENI. The full variable domain, in which reference TRBV18 and TRBJ2-7 provide the parts outside the CDR3, is NAGVMQNPRHLVRRRGQEARLRCSPMKGHSHVYWYRQLPEEGLKFMVYLQKENIIDESGMPKERFSAEFPKEGPSILRIQQVVRGDSAAYFCASSPSDRGGREQYFGPGTRLTVT.

This chain joins TRBV3-1 (or the pseudogene TRBV3-2) and TRBJ2-2; TRBD2 might be the D (6 bases). The CDR3 totals 15 residues. Germline V gene lookup returns CDR1 LGHDT and CDR2 YNNKEL (reference sequence). Deletions cut 1 base from V and 4 bases from J, with 10 bases between. The CDR3 region has the DNA TGTGCCAGCAGCCAAGGACTAGTTGTCACCGGGGAGCTGTTTTTT. Amino acid sequence: CASSQGLVVTGELFF.

In its sample, this clone was seen once. The J gene is TRBJ1-1, the V gene TRBV9, with D possibly matching TRBD1 (5 bases). This CDR3 has 15 amino acids. Germline-derived CDR1 and CDR2 are SGDLS and YYNGEE. Trimming took off 4 bases at V and 1 base at J, with 14 bases between the two ends. The CDR3 is CASSPHTDRNTEAFF. The CDR3 region has the DNA TGTGCCAGCAGCCCCCATACAGACAGGAACACTGAAGCTTTCTTT. Combining the CDR3 with reference TRBV9 and TRBJ1-1 gives the whole variable domain DSGVTQTPKHLITATGQRVTLRCSPRSGDLSVYWYQQSLDQGLQFLIQYYNGEERAKGNILERFSAQQFPDLHSELNLSSLELGDSALYFCASSPHTDRNTEAFFGQGTRLTVV.